This T cell receptor (beta chain) was sequenced for a study of identical twins. After removal of 2 bases from V and 8 bases from J, the junction contained 3 bases not matched to a gene. The CDR3 extends over 13 amino acids. Germline values: CDR1 MNHEY, CDR2 SVGAGI. As to this clonotype: As yet, its antigen is unknown.

TCRdb re-derived calls from the 5' RACE reads in MiXCR, one entry per CDR3 protein. Of about 890,000 distinct CDR3 sequences listed, 12% were seen once; the top ten hold 1.5% to 2%. Study observations and caveats: Fewer insertions were carried by abundant cord blood beta clonotypes, but none was seen in memory repertoires. Modeled out-of-frame TCR alpha sharing in monozygotic twins fell below observed levels.

This sample was also put to use in a study of yellow fever vaccine responses in identical twins.

The sample comprised PBMCs. This chain links TRBV6-5 with TRBJ2-1; TRBD2 aligns across 7 bases. The receptor was isolated from a woman younger than 30 in good health. The CDR3 DNA reads TGTGCCAGCAGTTACCTTGGGAGGGATGAGCAGTTCTTC. It codes for CASSYLGRDEQFF.